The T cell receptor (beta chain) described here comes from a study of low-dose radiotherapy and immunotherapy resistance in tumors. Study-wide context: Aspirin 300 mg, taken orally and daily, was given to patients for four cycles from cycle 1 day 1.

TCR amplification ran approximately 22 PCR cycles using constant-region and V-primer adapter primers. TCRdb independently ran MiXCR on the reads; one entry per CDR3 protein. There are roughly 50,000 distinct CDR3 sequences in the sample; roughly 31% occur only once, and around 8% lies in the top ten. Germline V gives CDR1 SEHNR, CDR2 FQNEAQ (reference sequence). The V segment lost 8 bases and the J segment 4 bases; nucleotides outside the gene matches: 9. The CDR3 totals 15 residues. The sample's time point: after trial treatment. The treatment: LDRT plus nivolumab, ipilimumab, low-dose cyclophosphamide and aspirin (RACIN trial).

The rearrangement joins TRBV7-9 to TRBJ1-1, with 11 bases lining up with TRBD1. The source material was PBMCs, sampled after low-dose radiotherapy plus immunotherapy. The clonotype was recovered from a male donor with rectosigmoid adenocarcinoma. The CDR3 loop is CASHKDRGRFTEAFF. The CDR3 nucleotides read TGTGCCAGCCACAAGGACAGGGGGCGGTTCACTGAAGCTTTCTTT.